The rows below give T cell receptor beta chains drawn from one sample of a study of blood T cell repertoires in COVID-19. The data were produced by immunoSEQ multiplex PCR, yet TCRdb's version contains in-frame clones alone and is incomplete. This sample has 390,000 or so clones, with about 86% found just once. The sequencing input was PBMCs or T cells enriched from blood (not recorded which). All receptors derive from a woman in her fifties or sixties who had recovered from COVID-19. Both conserved end residues are part of each CDR3. A D gene is named only where the DNA matches it firmly. A row's size may be missing; if present it is once, few, many or a size class.

NA	TRBV5-8	TRBJ2-1	TRBD2	TGTGCCAGCAGCTTGTTTAGGGGACTAGCGGTAAATGAGCAGTTCTTC	CASSLFRGLAVNEQFF
NA	TRBV2	TRBJ1-1	TRBD1	TGTGCCAGCCGCGCAGGGGGCGGAAAAAACTCTGAAGCTTTCTTT	CASRAGGGKNSEAFF
NA	TRBV4-3	TRBJ1-2	NA	TGCGCCAGCAGCCAAGATCGGGGAGCTAACTATGGCTACACCTTC	CASSQDRGANYGYTF
few	TRBV5-1	TRBJ2-7	NA	TGCGCCAGCAGCTTGGCGGGGAAGTACGAGCAGTACTTC	CASSLAGKYEQYF
NA	TRBV7-9	TRBJ1-2	TRBD1	TGTGCCAGCAGCAATCGTCCGGGACAGGGAAGTAACTATGGCTACACCTTC	CASSNRPGQGSNYGYTF
NA	TRBV28	TRBJ1-2	TRBD1	TGTGCCAGCAGTTCCGCGACAGGGAGAGGCTACACCTTC	CASSSATGRGYTF
NA	TRBV3-1/TRBV3-2	TRBJ1-5	NA	TGTGCCAGCAGCAAATATAGCAATCAGCCCCAGCATTTT	CASSKYSNQPQHF
NA	TRBV10-3	TRBJ1-3	TRBD1	TGTGCCACCGCTTCGGGACAGGGGCAAAAAAACACCATATATTTT	CATASGQGQKNTIYF
NA	TRBV4-1	TRBJ2-3	TRBD2	TGCGCCAGCAGCCCGACTAGCAGAGGCGCAGATACGCAGTATTTT	CASSPTSRGADTQYF
NA	TRBV2	TRBJ1-5	NA	TGTGCCAGCAGTGAACAGCAGGGAAGGGGACAGCCCCAGCATTTT	CASSEQQGRGQPQHF
NA	TRBV6-2/TRBV6-3	TRBJ1-6	NA	TGTGCCAGCAGTGACACCGATTCACCCCTCCACTTT	CASSDTDSPLHF
NA	TRBV28	TRBJ1-4	TRBD1	TGTGCCAGCAGTTTGGAGACAGGGATGATACTGTTTTTT	CASSLETGMILFF
NA	TRBV29-1	TRBJ2-5	NA	TGCAGCGTTGTAGGCAGGGTAGGGGAGACCCAGTACTTC	CSVVGRVGETQYF
few	TRBV19	TRBJ2-1	NA	TGTGCCAGTAATGACGGGGGGCTTGGGTACAATGAGCAGTTCTTC	CASNDGGLGYNEQFF